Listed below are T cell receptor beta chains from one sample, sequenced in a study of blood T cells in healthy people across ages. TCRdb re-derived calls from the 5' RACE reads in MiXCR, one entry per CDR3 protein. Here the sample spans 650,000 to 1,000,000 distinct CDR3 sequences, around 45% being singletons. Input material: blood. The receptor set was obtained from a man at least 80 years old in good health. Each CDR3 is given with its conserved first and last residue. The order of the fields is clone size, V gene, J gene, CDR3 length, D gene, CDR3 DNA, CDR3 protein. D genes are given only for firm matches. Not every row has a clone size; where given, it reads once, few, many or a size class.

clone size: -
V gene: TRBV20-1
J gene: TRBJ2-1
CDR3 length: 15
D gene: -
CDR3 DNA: TGCAGTGCTCGGCGTACTGGTGGTAATGGAGAGACCCAGTTCTTC
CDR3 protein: CSARRTGGNGETQFF

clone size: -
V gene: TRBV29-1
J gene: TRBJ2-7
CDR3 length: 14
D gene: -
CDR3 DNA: TGCAGCGCTAGACCTAGACTAGATGTAAGCGAGCAGTACTTC
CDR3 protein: CSARPRLDVSEQYF

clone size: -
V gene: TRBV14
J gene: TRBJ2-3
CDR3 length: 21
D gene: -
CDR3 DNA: TGTGCCAGTAGGAGCCCGGACAGGGAGCCTCGGACTAGGGGCCTGACAGATACGCAGTATTTT
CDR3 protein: CASRSPDREPRTRGLTDTQYF

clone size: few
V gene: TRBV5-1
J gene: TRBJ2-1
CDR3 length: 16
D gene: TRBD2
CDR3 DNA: TGCGCCAGCAGCTCATTAGCGGGAGGCAACTACAATGAGCAGTTCTTC
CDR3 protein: CASSSLAGGNYNEQFF

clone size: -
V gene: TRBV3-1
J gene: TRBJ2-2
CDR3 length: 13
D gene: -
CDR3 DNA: TGTGCCAGCTGGGACCGAAACACCGGGGAGCTGTTTTTT
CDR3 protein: CASWDRNTGELFF

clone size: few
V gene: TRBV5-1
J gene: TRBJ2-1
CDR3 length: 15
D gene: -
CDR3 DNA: TGCGCCAGCAGCTGGGGACAAGCATCAGACAATGAGCAGTTCTTC
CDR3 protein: CASSWGQASDNEQFF

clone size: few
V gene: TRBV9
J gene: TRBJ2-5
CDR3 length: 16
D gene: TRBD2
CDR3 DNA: TGTGCCAGCAGCGTAGATGGCGGGAGATATGACGGGACCCAGTACTTC
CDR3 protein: CASSVDGGRYDGTQYF

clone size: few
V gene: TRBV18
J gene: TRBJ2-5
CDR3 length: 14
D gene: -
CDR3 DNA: TGTGCCAGCTCACCGACGGAGTACCAAGAGACCCAGTACTTC
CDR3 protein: CASSPTEYQETQYF

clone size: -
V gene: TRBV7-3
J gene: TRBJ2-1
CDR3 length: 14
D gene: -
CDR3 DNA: TGTGCCAGCAGCTTAAATCGCCAGGGCGATGAGCAGTTCTTC
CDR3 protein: CASSLNRQGDEQFF

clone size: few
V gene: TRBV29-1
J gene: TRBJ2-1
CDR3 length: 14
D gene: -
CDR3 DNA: TGCAGCGTTCCTCTAGCCGCGGGAAACAATGAGCAGTTCTTC
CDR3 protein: CSVPLAAGNNEQFF

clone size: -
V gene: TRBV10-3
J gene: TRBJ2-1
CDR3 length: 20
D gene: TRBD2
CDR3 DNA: TGTGCCATCAGTGTACCCCTTTTTCCACTAGCGGGAGGGTCATACAATGAGCAGTTCTTC
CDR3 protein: CAISVPLFPLAGGSYNEQFF

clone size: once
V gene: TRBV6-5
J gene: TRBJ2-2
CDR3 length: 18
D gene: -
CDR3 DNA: TGTGCCAGCAGTTCCCAGGGGGGGGGCCACGAGGGGACCGGGGAGCTGTTTTTT
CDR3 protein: CASSSQGGGHEGTGELFF

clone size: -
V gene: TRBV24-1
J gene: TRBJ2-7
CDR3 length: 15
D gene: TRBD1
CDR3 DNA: TGTGCCACCAGTGGGGACAGGGGGACCTACAATGAGCAGTACTTC
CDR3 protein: CATSGDRGTYNEQYF

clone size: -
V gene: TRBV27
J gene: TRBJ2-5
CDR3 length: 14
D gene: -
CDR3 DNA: TGTGCCAGCAGTTTAACAGGGAGTTTGGAGACCCAGTACTTC
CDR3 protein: CASSLTGSLETQYF

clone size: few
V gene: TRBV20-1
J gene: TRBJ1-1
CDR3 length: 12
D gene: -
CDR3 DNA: TGCAGTGCTTCCTTCCAAGGGACGGCAGCTTTCTTT
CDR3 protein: CSASFQGTAAFF

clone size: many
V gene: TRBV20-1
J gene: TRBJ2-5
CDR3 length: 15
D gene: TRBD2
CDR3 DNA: TGCAGTGCTCGGAGGGCGGGAGTGGGTCAAGAGACCCAGTACTTC
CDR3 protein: CSARRAGVGQETQYF

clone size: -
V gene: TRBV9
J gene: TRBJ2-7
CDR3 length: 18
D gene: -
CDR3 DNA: TGTGCCAGCAGCCCGATTCTCCGGGGCGGGACAAACTACAATGAGCAGTACTTC
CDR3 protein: CASSPILRGGTNYNEQYF